One sample yielded the 27 T cell receptor beta chains listed below, sequenced in a study of blood T cell repertoires in COVID-19. TCRdb's table, derived via immunoSEQ multiplex PCR, lists solely in-frame clones and lacks some. The data show approximately 160,000 clones, with roughly nine tenths seen just once and 3.5% to 4% held by the top ten. Sequenced material: peripheral blood. Receptors were obtained from a woman in her 70s with acute or convalescent COVID-19.

The rearrangement links TRBV3-1 (or the pseudogene TRBV3-2) to TRBJ1-2; no reliable D call. V was pared by 1 base and J by 4 bases, with 7 bases between. Germline-derived CDR1 and CDR2 are LGHDT and YNNKEL (reference sequence). This CDR3 region has 13 residues. In DNA, the CDR3 is TGTGCCAGCAGCCAAGCCGCGGCCTATGGCTACACCTTC. This gives the protein CASSQAAAYGYTF.

This sequence joins TRBV7-9 and TRBJ1-4; D gene uncertain. The V and J ends lost 2 bases and 5 bases respectively, with 6 bases between them. The CDR3 loop spans 13 amino acids. CDR1 and CDR2 (germline): SEHNR, FQNEAQ (reference sequence). CDR3 loop: CASSLLGNEKLFF. The CDR3 nucleotides are TGTGCCAGCAGCTTATTGGGCAATGAAAAACTGTTTTTT. The variable domain in full, with the rest retrieved from reference TRBV7-9 and TRBJ1-4, is DTGVSQNPRHKITKRGQNVTFRCDPISEHNRLYWYRQTLGQGPEFLTYFQNEAQLEKSRLLSDRFSAERPKGSFSTLEIQRTEQGDSAMYLCASSLLGNEKLFFGSGTQLSVL.

V gene TRBV4-2 combines with J gene TRBJ2-7; 8 bases align to TRBD1. The V and J ends lost 0 bases and 5 bases, in that order; junction bases with no gene match: 9. Germline lookup yields CDR1 LGHNA and CDR2 YNFKEQ. The CDR3 length is 16 residues. For the CDR3, the DNA is TGTGCCAGCAGCCAAGATTACAGGGCGACAGGGGACGAGCAGTACTTC. It is translated as CASSQDYRATGDEQYF.

The chain combines TRBV3-1 (or the pseudogene TRBV3-2) with TRBJ2-3; 12 bases agree with TRBD2. V was clipped by 4 bases and J by 3 bases; unmatched bases: 5. Germline CDR1 LGHDT, CDR2 YNNKEL (reference sequence). CDR3 length equals 16 residues. CDR3 in DNA: TGTGCCAGCAGCCGCCTACTAGCGGGAGGTACAGATACGCAGTATTTT. Amino acids: CASSRLLAGGTDTQYF.

The chain uses TRBV7-9 and TRBJ2-1; 8 positions match TRBD1. The CDR3 is 17 amino acids. Trimming removed 5 bases from V and 3 bases from J; junction bases left unmatched: 12. The germline V gene encodes CDR1 SEHNR and CDR2 FQNEAQ (reference sequence). Written as DNA, the CDR3 is TGTGCCAGCAGCACGAGAAAACAGGGGGTATTCTACAATGAGCAGTTCTTC. Translating gives CASSTRKQGVFYNEQFF.

This chain connects TRBV2 to TRBJ1-4; D gene uncertain. The CDR3 has 16 residues. In germline, CDR1 is SNHLY, CDR2 FYNNEI. Deletions cut 2 bases from V and 4 bases from J, with 14 bases between. The CDR3 here is CASSELHWSGNEKLFF. DNA of the CDR3: TGTGCCAGCAGTGAATTGCACTGGTCGGGTAATGAAAAACTGTTTTTT.

The chain couples TRBV11-1 to TRBJ2-3; no reliable D call. The V and J ends lost 6 bases and 0 bases respectively, with 10 bases between them. CDR1 is SGHAT, CDR2 FQDESV, per germline (reference sequence). This CDR3 has 14 amino acids. As DNA, the CDR3 is TGTGCCAGCAGTAGTCCTTTGAGCACAGATACGCAGTATTTT. Its protein product is CASSSPLSTDTQYF.

This chain links TRBV28 with TRBJ1-6; D is uncertain. Trimming took off 8 bases at V and 9 bases at J, with 23 bases between the two ends. From germline, CDR1 is MDHEN and CDR2 SYDVKM. This CDR3 has 16 amino acids. CDR3 region: CASPPAGVPAGSPLHF. Here the CDR3 DNA reads TGTGCCAGCCCTCCGGCCGGGGTCCCTGCGGGTTCACCCCTCCACTTT. The whole variable domain, filled in from reference TRBV28 and TRBJ1-6, reads DVKVTQSSRYLVKRTGEKVFLECVQDMDHENMFWYRQDPGLGLRLIYFSYDVKMKEKGDIPEGYSVSREKKERFSLILESASTNQTSMYLCASPPAGVPAGSPLHFGNGTRLTVT.

The table lists this clone with a few counts. V usage is TRBV11-2 and J usage is TRBJ2-3; D is possibly TRBD1 (6 bases). Looked up from germline, CDR1 is SGHAT and CDR2 is FQNNGV. The CDR3 runs to 14 residues. The germline V and J ends were trimmed by 4 bases and 5 bases, with 13 bases remaining between them. The CDR3 spells CASSSRTVRDTQYF. CDR3 DNA sequence: TGTGCCAGCAGCTCCCGGACAGTGAGAGATACGCAGTATTTT.

This chain uses TRBV19 with TRBJ2-7; 9 bases are a match to TRBD1. CDR1 and CDR2 (germline): LNHDA, SQIVND (reference sequence). The CDR3 has 14 residues. Trimming removed 6 bases from V and 6 bases from J; junction bases left unmatched: 9. CDR3 region: CASSSRDRVSEQYF. The CDR3, as DNA: TGTGCCAGTAGCAGCCGGGACAGGGTGAGCGAGCAGTACTTC.

This clone was counted a single time. The chain uses TRBV6-5 and TRBJ2-7, with TRBD2 matching 10 bases. Trimming removed 5 bases from V and 7 bases from J; junction bases left unmatched: 11. The CDR3 covers 15 residues. Germline CDR1 is MNHEY and CDR2 is SVGAGI. In DNA, the CDR3 is TGTGCCAGCAGTCTTCCTAGCGGGGGTGGGGGAGAGCAGTACTTC. This encodes CASSLPSGGGGEQYF.

The rearrangement joins TRBV11-2 to TRBJ2-2; 13 bases align to TRBD2. The CDR3 has 16 amino acids. Trimming cost V 4 bases and J 7 bases; bases outside gene matches: 6. Per the germline V gene, CDR1 is SGHAT and CDR2 is FQNNGV. The CDR3: CASSSGTSGGVGELFF. The CDR3 nucleotides read TGTGCCAGCAGCTCCGGAACTAGCGGGGGGGTCGGGGAGCTGTTTTTT.

The chain is built from TRBV23-1 and TRBJ1-2; the D gene is possibly TRBD1 (6 bases). TRBV23-1 is an ORF, and what it does is uncertain. V lost 6 bases, J lost 2 bases, and 19 bases lay in between. The CDR3 spans 16 residues. The CDR3 is CASSERTARTNYGYTF. CDR3 bases: TGCGCCAGCAGCGAGCGGACAGCCCGAACAAACTATGGCTACACCTTC.

This rearrangement joins TRBV6-6 to TRBJ1-5; D gene uncertain. V was cut by 8 bases and J by 1 base, with 9 bases left in between. Germline V gene sequence: CDR1 MNHNY, CDR2 SVGAGI (reference sequence). This CDR3 region has 13 residues. CDR3 loop: CASVAKSNQPQHF. The CDR3 nucleotides read TGTGCCAGCGTGGCAAAAAGCAATCAGCCCCAGCATTTT.

The chain is built from TRBV4-2 and TRBJ1-1; D is perhaps TRBD1 (5 bases). The CDR3 length is 14 residues. V was shortened by 6 bases and J by 1 base, with 12 bases between the two germline ends. Per the germline V gene, CDR1 is LGHNA and CDR2 is YNFKEQ. The CDR3 spells CASSPNRPNTEAFF. The CDR3 coding sequence is TGTGCCAGCAGTCCGAACAGGCCGAACACTGAAGCTTTCTTT.

The V gene is TRBV28, the J gene TRBJ2-3; 9 nucleotides match TRBD2. Germline V gene lookup returns CDR1 MDHEN and CDR2 SYDVKM. J was trimmed by 3 bases and V by 6 bases; bases with no gene match: 19. The CDR3 consists of 19 residues. This CDR3 reads CASSHLSAVGGRGTDTQYF. CDR3 coding DNA: TGTGCCAGCAGCCACCTTTCTGCAGTCGGCGGGAGGGGTACAGATACGCAGTATTTT.

The chain carries TRBV4-3 and TRBJ2-1; D remains ambiguous. The CDR3 runs to 15 residues. Germline values: CDR1 LGHNA, CDR2 YSLEER. The V gene lost 0 bases and the J gene lost 4 bases, with 10 bases spanning the gap. CDR3 in DNA: TGCGCCAGCAGCCAAGATTTTCAGGCTTACAATGAGCAGTTCTTC. Its translation is CASSQDFQAYNEQFF.

This rearrangement joins TRBV3-1 (or the pseudogene TRBV3-2) to TRBJ1-4, with D unclear. Looked up from germline, CDR1 is LGHDT and CDR2 is YNNKEL (reference sequence). V was shortened by 1 base and J by 7 bases, with 10 bases between the two germline ends. This CDR3 has 14 amino acids. CDR3 nucleotides: TGTGCCAGCAGCCAAGCGTGGGGAGGTGAAAAACTGTTTTTT. This gives the protein CASSQAWGGEKLFF.

The CDR3 DNA follows: TGTGCCTGGAGGAAAGGACAGGGCAGCTCCTATAATTCACCCCTCCACTTT. As protein: CAWRKGQGSSYNSPLHF. The chain combines TRBV30 with TRBJ1-6, with 8 bases fitting TRBD1. This CDR3 contains 17 residues. V gave up 3 bases and J gave up 0 bases; unmatched junction bases: 7. Germline assignment: CDR1 GTSNPN and CDR2 SVGIG (reference sequence).

This CDR3 is CASSKRVGFPNTGELFF. The CDR3 DNA reads TGTGCCAGCAGCAAGAGGGTGGGGTTCCCGAACACCGGGGAGCTGTTTTTT. This rearrangement joins TRBV9 to TRBJ2-2; D perhaps matches TRBD2 (5 bases). Germline CDR1 SGDLS, CDR2 YYNGEE. The CDR3 loop spans 17 amino acids. Trimming stripped 4 bases from V and 0 bases from J, with 16 bases between.

The rearrangement links TRBV7-9 to TRBJ2-1; TRBD2 matches at 9 bases. Germline V gives CDR1 SEHNR, CDR2 FQNEAQ (reference sequence). J lost 2 bases, V lost 4 bases, and 3 bases had no gene match. The CDR3 contains 15 residues. In DNA, the CDR3 is TGTGCCAGCAGCTCGACTAGCGGAGCCTACAATGAGCAGTTCTTC. As protein: CASSSTSGAYNEQFF.

This sequence joins TRBV4-3 and TRBJ2-6, with 8 bases identical to TRBD1. CDR3 size: 19 residues. J was trimmed by 4 bases and V by 6 bases; bases with no gene match: 17. Looked up from germline, CDR1 is LGHNA and CDR2 is YSLEER. Written as DNA, the CDR3 is TGCGCCAGCAGTCCTGGGATAGGGCAGGGGGCGGGAGGGGCCAACGTCCTGACTTTC. Protein: CASSPGIGQGAGGANVLTF.

This sequence joins TRBV7-3 and TRBJ2-1; D possibly corresponds to TRBD1 (5 bases). Germline assignment: CDR1 SGHTA and CDR2 FQGTGA. This CDR3 has 14 amino acids. V was trimmed by 5 bases and J by 8 bases, leaving 16 bases between them. In DNA form, the CDR3 reads TGTGCCAGCAGCGTTGACAGATTTGACCATGAGCAGTTCTTC. Its protein product is CASSVDRFDHEQFF. The full variable domain, in which reference TRBV7-3 and TRBJ2-1 provide the parts outside the CDR3, is GAGVSQTPSNKVTEKGKYVELRCDPISGHTALYWYRQSLGQGPEFLIYFQGTGAADDSGLPNDRFFAVRPEGSVSTLKIQRTERGDSAVYLCASSVDRFDHEQFFGPGTRLTVL.

J is TRBJ2-1 and V is TRBV10-3; weak D call: TRBD1 (6 bases). This CDR3 is 14 amino acids long. The germline CDR1 and CDR2 sequences are ENHRY and SYGVKD. Trimming pared 3 bases from V and 7 bases from J, leaving 13 bases between. This CDR3 reads CAISENRARNEQFF. The CDR3 DNA sequence: TGTGCCATCAGTGAAAACAGGGCGAGAAATGAGCAGTTCTTC.

The J gene is TRBJ1-1, the V gene TRBV28; no reliable D call. This CDR3 has 12 residues. V lost 7 bases to trimming and J lost 7 bases, with 13 bases between them. Germline assignment: CDR1 MDHEN and CDR2 SYDVKM. The CDR3 DNA follows: TGTGCCAGCACCTCGGCGGAGGGTGAAGCTTTCTTT. Protein: CASTSAEGEAFF.

The rearrangement uses TRBV10-3 and TRBJ1-6; D is unclear. Trimming cost V 3 bases and J 1 base, with 10 bases left between them. This CDR3 has 16 amino acids. From germline, CDR1 is ENHRY and CDR2 SYGVKD. CDR3 bases: TGTGCCATCAGTGATGCGGGTCGGTCCTATAATTCACCCCTCCACTTT. It encodes CAISDAGRSYNSPLHF.

The chain couples TRBV6-1 to TRBJ1-6; TRBD1 might be the D (5 bases). Trimming took off 8 bases at V and 7 bases at J, with 12 bases between the two ends. The V gene's germline CDR1 is MNHNS and CDR2 SASEGT. This CDR3 has 13 residues. CDR3 region: CASQQVTNSPLHF. The CDR3 bases are TGTGCCAGCCAACAGGTTACCAATTCACCCCTCCACTTT.